The 4 T cell receptor beta chains reported below all come from one sample, sequenced in a study of cytotoxic CD8 clonotypes in ibrutinib-treated CLL (dated by TCRdb to the early 2020s). Interpreted using the paper, the time point label stands for: roughly 2 years on ibrutinib. The library was built by means of the immunoSEQ multiplex PCR assay. In TCRdb, the immuneACCESS table is reduced to in-frame sequences with V and J assigned. These tables do not hold every clone; where another copy was compared, an unresolved V gene accounts for under half, and the others remain unexplained. This sample lists 40,000 to 50,000 clones; roughly three fifths were detected once. The ten largest clones capture approximately 30% of the sample. The material sequenced was PBMCs, taken after 24 months of ibrutinib treatment. These receptors were collected from a human donor with chronic lymphocytic leukemia.

The rearrangement uses TRBV2 and TRBJ2-3, with 8 bases lining up with TRBD2. Germline V gives CDR1 SNHLY, CDR2 FYNNEI. Trimming removed 6 bases from V and 10 bases from J; junction bases left unmatched: 9. The CDR3 sequence is 13 residues long. The CDR3 nucleotides are TGTGCCAGCAGCCTTGTAGCGGGGCCTTCGCAGTATTTT. Translation gives CASSLVAGPSQYF.

The chain couples TRBV29-1 to TRBJ1-1; D might be TRBD1 (5 bases). The CDR3 covers 12 residues. Germline V gives CDR1 SQVTM, CDR2 ANQGSEA. Between the trimmed V and J ends, which lost 6 bases and 3 bases, there was a span of 11 bases. CDR3 sequence: CSVKEGYTEAFF. The CDR3 nucleotides read TGCAGCGTCAAGGAGGGGTACACTGAAGCTTTCTTT.

V and J are TRBV5-1 and TRBJ1-2, with 10 bases identical to TRBD1. Looked up from germline, CDR1 is SGHRS and CDR2 is YFSETQ. This CDR3 is built from 15 residues. J gave up 4 bases and V 4 bases, and 7 bases lay outside the gene matches. CDR3 residues: CASSTGTGVPYGYTF. The CDR3 bases are TGCGCCAGCAGCACCGGGACAGGGGTACCCTATGGCTACACCTTC.

This clone was counted only a few times. The V and J genes are TRBV19 and TRBJ2-5; 7 nucleotides agree with TRBD2. Germline V lookup: CDR1 LNHDA, CDR2 SQIVND (reference sequence). The CDR3 covers 14 residues. Germline trimming cut 7 bases from V and 4 bases from J; bases unmatched to any gene: 9. The CDR3 nucleotides read TGTGCCAGTAAGGAAGCGGGGTGGGGAGAGACCCAGTACTTC. This gives the protein CASKEAGWGETQYF.